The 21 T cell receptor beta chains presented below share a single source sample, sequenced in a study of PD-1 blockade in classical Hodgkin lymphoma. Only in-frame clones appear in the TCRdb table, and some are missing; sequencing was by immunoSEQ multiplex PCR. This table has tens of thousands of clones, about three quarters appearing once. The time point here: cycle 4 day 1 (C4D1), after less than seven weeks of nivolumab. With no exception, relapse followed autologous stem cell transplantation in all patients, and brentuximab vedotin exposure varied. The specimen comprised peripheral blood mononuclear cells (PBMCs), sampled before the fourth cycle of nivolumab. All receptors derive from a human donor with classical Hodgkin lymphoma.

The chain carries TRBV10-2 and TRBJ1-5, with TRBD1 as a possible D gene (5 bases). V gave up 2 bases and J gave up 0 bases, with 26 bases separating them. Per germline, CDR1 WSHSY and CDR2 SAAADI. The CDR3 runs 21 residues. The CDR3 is CASSEPGHPTPELHSNQPQHF. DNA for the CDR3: TGCGCCAGCAGTGAGCCGGGGCACCCAACCCCCGAACTTCATAGCAATCAGCCCCAGCATTTT.

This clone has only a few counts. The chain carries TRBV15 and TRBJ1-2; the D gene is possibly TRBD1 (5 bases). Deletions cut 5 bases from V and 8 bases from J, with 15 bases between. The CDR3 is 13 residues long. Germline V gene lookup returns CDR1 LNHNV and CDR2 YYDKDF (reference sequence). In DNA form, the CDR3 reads TGTGCCACCAGCCCAGCAGGGACGAGGGGCTACACCTTC. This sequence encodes CATSPAGTRGYTF.

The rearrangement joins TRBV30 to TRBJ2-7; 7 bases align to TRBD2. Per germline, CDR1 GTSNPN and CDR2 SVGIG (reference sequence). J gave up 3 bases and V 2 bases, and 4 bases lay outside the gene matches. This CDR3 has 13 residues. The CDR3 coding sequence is TGTGCCTGGAGTCCCAGCGGGATCTACGAGCAGTACTTC. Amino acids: CAWSPSGIYEQYF.

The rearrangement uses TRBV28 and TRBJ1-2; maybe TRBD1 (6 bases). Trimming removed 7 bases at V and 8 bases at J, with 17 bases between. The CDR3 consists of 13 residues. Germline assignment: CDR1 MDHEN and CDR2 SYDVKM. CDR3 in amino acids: CASTPPWGTGYTF. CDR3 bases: TGTGCCAGCACCCCTCCGTGGGGGACAGGCTACACCTTC.

The CDR3 bases are TGTGCCAGCAGTGAATTTGGCTATGGCTACACCTTC. It is translated as CASSEFGYGYTF. The chain has TRBV11-2 and TRBJ1-2; no reliable D call. The CDR3 sequence is 12 residues long. The V end was cut by 6 bases, the J end by 4 bases, with 9 bases between. Germline V lookup: CDR1 SGHAT, CDR2 FQNNGV.

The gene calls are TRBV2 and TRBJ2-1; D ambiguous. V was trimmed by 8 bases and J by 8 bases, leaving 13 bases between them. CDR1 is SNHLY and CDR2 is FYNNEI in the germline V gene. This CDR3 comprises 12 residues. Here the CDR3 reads CASASMRDEQFF. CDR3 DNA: TGTGCCAGCGCGTCTATGAGAGATGAGCAGTTCTTC.

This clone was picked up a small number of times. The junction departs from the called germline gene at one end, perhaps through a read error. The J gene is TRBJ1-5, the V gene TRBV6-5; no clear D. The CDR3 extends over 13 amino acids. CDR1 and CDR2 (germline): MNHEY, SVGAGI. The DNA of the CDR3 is TGTGCCAGCAGTAACTCAAGAAATCAGCCCCAGCATTTT. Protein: CASSNSRNQPQHF.

The CDR3: CASNKDRGGEQYF. The DNA for the CDR3 is TGTGCCAGCAACAAAGATCGCGGGGGCGAGCAGTACTTC. V is TRBV2 and J is TRBJ2-7; 7 nucleotides line up with TRBD2. With 7 bases clipped from V and 6 bases from J, the junction kept 9 bases outside the gene matches. This CDR3 is 13 amino acids long. The germline V gene encodes CDR1 SNHLY and CDR2 FYNNEI. Full variable domain (missing parts from reference TRBV2 and TRBJ2-7): EPEVTQTPSHQVTQMGQEVILRCVPISNHLYFYWYRQILGQKVEFLVSFYNNEISEKSEIFDDQFSVERPDGSNFTLKIRSTKLEDSAMYFCASNKDRGGEQYFGPGTRLTVT.

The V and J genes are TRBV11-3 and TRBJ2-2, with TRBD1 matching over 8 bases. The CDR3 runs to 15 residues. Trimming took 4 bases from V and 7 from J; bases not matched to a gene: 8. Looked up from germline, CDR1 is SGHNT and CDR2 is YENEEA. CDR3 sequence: CASSSVDRGNGELFF. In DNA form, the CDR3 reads TGTGCCAGCAGCTCGGTCGACAGGGGAAACGGGGAGCTGTTTTTT.

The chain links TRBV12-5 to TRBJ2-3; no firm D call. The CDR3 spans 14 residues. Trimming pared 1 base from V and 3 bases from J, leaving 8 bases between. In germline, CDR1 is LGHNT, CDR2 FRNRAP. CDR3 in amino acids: CASGLAPTTDTQYF. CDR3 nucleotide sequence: TGTGCTAGTGGTTTGGCTCCGACGACAGATACGCAGTATTTT.

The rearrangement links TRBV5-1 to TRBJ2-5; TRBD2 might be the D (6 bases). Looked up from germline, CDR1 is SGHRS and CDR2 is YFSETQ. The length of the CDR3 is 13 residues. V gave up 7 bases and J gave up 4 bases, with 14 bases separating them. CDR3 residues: CASRDEGLETQYF. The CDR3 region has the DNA TGCGCCAGCCGCGATGAGGGACTAGAGACCCAGTACTTC.

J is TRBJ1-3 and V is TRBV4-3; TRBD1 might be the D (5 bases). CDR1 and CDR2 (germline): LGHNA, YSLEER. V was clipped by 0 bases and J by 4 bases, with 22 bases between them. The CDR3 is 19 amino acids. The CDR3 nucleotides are TGCGCCAGCAGCCAAGATATCAGGGAGCAGTGGCTCGGAGGAAACACCATATATTTT. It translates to CASSQDIREQWLGGNTIYF.

This CDR3 reads CASSRPSTDTQYF. In nucleotides, the CDR3 is TGTGCCAGCAGCCGTCCAAGCACAGATACGCAGTATTTT. The chain carries TRBV7-9 and TRBJ2-3; unclear D gene. The CDR3 is 13 amino acids. Trimming left V 5 bases short and J 0 bases short, with 6 bases between. Germline assignment: CDR1 SEHNR and CDR2 FQNEAQ (reference sequence).

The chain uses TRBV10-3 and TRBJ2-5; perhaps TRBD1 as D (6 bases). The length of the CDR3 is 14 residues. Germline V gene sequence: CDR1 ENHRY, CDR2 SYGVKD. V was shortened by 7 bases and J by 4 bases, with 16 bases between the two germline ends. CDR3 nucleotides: TGTGCCATCAAGTCAGGGGATACAGGAGAGACCCAGTACTTC. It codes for CAIKSGDTGETQYF.

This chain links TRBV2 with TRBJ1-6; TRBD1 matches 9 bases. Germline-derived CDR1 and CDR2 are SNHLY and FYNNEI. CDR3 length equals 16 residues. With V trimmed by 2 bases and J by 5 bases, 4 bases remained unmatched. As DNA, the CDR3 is TGTGCCAGCAGTGAAAGGGGGACAGGGAATAATTCACCCCTCCACTTT. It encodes CASSERGTGNNSPLHF. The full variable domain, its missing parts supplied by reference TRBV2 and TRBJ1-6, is EPEVTQTPSHQVTQMGQEVILRCVPISNHLYFYWYRQILGQKVEFLVSFYNNEISEKSEIFDDQFSVERPDGSNFTLKIRSTKLEDSAMYFCASSERGTGNNSPLHFGNGTRLTVT.

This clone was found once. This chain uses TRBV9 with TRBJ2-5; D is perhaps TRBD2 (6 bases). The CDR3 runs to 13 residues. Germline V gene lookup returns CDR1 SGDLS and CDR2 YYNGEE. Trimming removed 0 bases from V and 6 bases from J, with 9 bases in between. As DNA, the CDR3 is TGTGCCAGCAGCGTAGCCGGACTAAAGACCCAGTACTTC. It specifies CASSVAGLKTQYF.

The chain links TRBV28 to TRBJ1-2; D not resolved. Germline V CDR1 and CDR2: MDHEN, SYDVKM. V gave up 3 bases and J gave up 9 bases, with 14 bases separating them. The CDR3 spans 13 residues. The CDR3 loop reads CASSFVERRSYTF. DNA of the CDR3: TGTGCCAGCAGTTTTGTCGAACGGAGGAGCTACACCTTC.

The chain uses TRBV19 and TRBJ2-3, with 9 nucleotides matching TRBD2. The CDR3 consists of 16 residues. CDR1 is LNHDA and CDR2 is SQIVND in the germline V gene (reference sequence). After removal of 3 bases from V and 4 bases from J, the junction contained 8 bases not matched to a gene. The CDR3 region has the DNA TGTGCCAGTAGTATTAATTTGGCGGGAGGGGCAGATACGCAGTATTTT. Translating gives CASSINLAGGADTQYF.

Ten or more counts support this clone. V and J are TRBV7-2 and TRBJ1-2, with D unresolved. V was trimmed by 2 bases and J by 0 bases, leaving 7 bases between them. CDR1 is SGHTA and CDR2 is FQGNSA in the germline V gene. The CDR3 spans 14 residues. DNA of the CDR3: TGTGCCAGCAGCTTACTATCGACTAACTATGGCTACACCTTC. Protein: CASSLLSTNYGYTF.

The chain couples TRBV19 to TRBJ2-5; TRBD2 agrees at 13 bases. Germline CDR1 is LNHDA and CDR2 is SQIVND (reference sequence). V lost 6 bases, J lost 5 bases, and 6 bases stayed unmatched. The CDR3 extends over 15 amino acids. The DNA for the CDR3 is TGTGCCAGTAGACTGGGACTAGCGGGACCCGAGACCCAGTACTTC. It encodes CASRLGLAGPETQYF. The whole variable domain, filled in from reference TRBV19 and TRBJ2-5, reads DGGITQSPKYLFRKEGQNVTLSCEQNLNHDAMYWYRQDPGQGLRLIYYSQIVNDFQKGDIAEGYSVSREKKESFPLTVTSAQKNPTAFYLCASRLGLAGPETQYFGPGTRLLVL.

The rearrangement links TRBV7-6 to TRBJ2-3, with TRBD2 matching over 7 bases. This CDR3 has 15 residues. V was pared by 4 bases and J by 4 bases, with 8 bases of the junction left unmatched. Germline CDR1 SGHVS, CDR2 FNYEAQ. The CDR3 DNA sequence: TGTGCCAGCAGCTCTTTGGGAGGGAGGGCAGATACGCAGTATTTT. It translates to CASSSLGGRADTQYF. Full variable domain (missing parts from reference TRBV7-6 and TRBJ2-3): GAGVSQSPRYKVTKRGQDVALRCDPISGHVSLYWYRQALGQGPEFLTYFNYEAQQDKSGLPNDRFSAERPEGSISTLTIQRTEQRDSAMYRCASSSLGGRADTQYFGPGTRLTVL.